This entry lists 30 T cell receptor beta chains sequenced from one sample in a study of response to subunit inactivated influenza vaccine. TCRdb passed the RT-PCR reads through MiXCR, listing each CDR3 protein once. Among more than 700,000 distinct CDR3 sequences listed, about 20% were seen once. Sequencing was performed on PBMCs from blood, taken approximately 5 days after vaccination. These receptors were obtained from a man aged 50-59 years who received an inactivated influenza vaccine.

The V gene is TRBV7-9, the J gene TRBJ2-1; D unclear. Trimming took 4 bases from V and 8 from J, leaving 9 bases between them. The CDR3 has 12 amino acids. Germline V lookup: CDR1 SEHNR, CDR2 FQNEAQ (reference sequence). The CDR3 region is CASSSHHHEQFF. The CDR3 DNA reads TGTGCCAGCAGCTCCCATCACCATGAGCAGTTCTTC. Combining the CDR3 with reference TRBV7-9 and TRBJ2-1 gives the whole variable domain DTGVSQNPRHKITKRGQNVTFRCDPISEHNRLYWYRQTLGQGPEFLTYFQNEAQLEKSRLLSDRFSAERPKGSFSTLEIQRTEQGDSAMYLCASSSHHHEQFFGPGTRLTVL.

V and J are TRBV7-8 and TRBJ2-5, with 10 positions matching TRBD2. Germline V CDR1 and CDR2: SGHVS, FQNEAQ. The CDR3 is made up of 15 amino acids. Trimming cost V 4 bases and J 5 bases; bases outside gene matches: 7. CDR3 nucleotide sequence: TGTGCCAGCAGCTCAGCGGGAGGGCCGTTGGAGACCCAGTACTTC. Translating gives CASSSAGGPLETQYF.

The V and J genes are TRBV5-1 and TRBJ1-5; D gene unclear. Germline loops: CDR1 SGHRS, CDR2 YFSETQ. Trimming took off 5 bases at V and 3 bases at J, with 9 bases between the two ends. CDR3 size: 13 residues. The chain's CDR3 is CASRRDVNQPQHF. The CDR3 DNA sequence: TGCGCCAGCAGACGGGATGTCAATCAGCCCCAGCATTTT.

The chain couples TRBV20-1 to TRBJ2-1; TRBD1 matches 12 bases. V gave up 3 bases and J gave up 4 bases; unmatched junction bases: 4. Germline assignment: CDR1 DFQATT and CDR2 SNEGSKA (reference sequence). The CDR3 loop spans 15 amino acids. CDR3 loop: CSARGQGANYNEQFF. For the CDR3, the DNA is TGCAGTGCTAGGGGACAGGGGGCCAATTACAATGAGCAGTTCTTC.

The V gene is TRBV11-2, the J gene TRBJ2-5; the D gene is possibly TRBD2 (6 bases). This CDR3 spans 15 amino acids. Germline CDR1 and CDR2: SGHAT and FQNNGV. V lost 1 base, J lost 7 bases, and 16 bases lay in between. CDR3 bases: TGTGCCAGCAGCTTAGTAAGCTCGGGGGATTCGACCCAGTACTTC. Protein: CASSLVSSGDSTQYF.

The rearrangement joins TRBV12-3 or TRBV12-4 to TRBJ2-6, with 8 bases aligning to TRBD1. Trimming at V came to 6 bases and at J to 4 bases, leaving 11 bases not matched to a gene. CDR3 size: 17 residues. The DNA for the CDR3 is TGTGCCAGCAGGCTTTACTCCAGGGGGCTCGGGGCCAACGTCCTGACTTTC. This sequence encodes CASRLYSRGLGANVLTF.

This clonotype was recorded many times. The CDR3: CASGSSYEQYF. The CDR3 nucleotides read TGTGCCAGCGGATCTTCCTACGAGCAGTACTTC. This sequence joins TRBV12-3 or TRBV12-4 and TRBJ2-7; unclear D gene. V gave up 8 bases and J gave up 1 base, with 6 bases separating them. The CDR3 totals 11 residues.

This chain joins TRBV6-5 and TRBJ1-4, with TRBD1 as a possible D gene (5 bases). V shed 0 bases and J shed 5 bases, with 16 bases lying between them. Germline V lookup: CDR1 MNHEY, CDR2 SVGAGI. The CDR3 spans 17 residues. Here the CDR3 reads CASSYSWPPRDNEKLFF. The CDR3 DNA sequence: TGTGCCAGCAGTTACTCATGGCCCCCCAGGGACAATGAAAAACTGTTTTTT.

The V and J genes are TRBV16 and TRBJ2-7; tentative D call: TRBD2 (5 bases). This CDR3 region has 15 residues. In germline, CDR1 is KGHSY, CDR2 FQNENV. Trimming took off 0 bases at V and 7 bases at J, with 16 bases between the two ends. The DNA for the CDR3 is TGTGCCAGCAGCCAATCGGGCACCGGGGTGGAAGAGCAGTACTTC. As protein: CASSQSGTGVEEQYF.

This clonotype came up a few times. The chain couples TRBV19 to TRBJ2-1; D ambiguous. CDR1 and CDR2 (germline): LNHDA, SQIVND (reference sequence). V was shortened by 3 bases and J by 6 bases, with 12 bases between the two germline ends. This CDR3 is 14 amino acids long. Here the CDR3 reads CASSIERLSNEQFF. The DNA for the CDR3 is TGTGCCAGTAGTATTGAGAGGCTATCCAATGAGCAGTTCTTC.

The V and J genes are TRBV3-1 and TRBJ2-1, with 9 bases identical to TRBD1. The CDR3 runs to 20 residues. With V trimmed by 2 bases and J by 4 bases, 18 bases remained unmatched. Germline V CDR1 and CDR2: LGHDT, YNNKEL (reference sequence). DNA of the CDR3: TGTGCCAGCAGCCAAACTCCCGGGACAGGGACGGCGGGTTCTTACAATGAGCAGTTCTTC. Protein: CASSQTPGTGTAGSYNEQFF.

The chain joins TRBV12-3 or TRBV12-4 to TRBJ1-2, with D possibly being TRBD1 (5 bases). This CDR3 has 13 amino acids. V was cut by 10 bases and J by 4 bases, with 16 bases left in between. This CDR3 reads CAISTGGLYGYTF. The CDR3 nucleotides read TGTGCCATCAGCACCGGGGGACTCTATGGCTACACCTTC.

In its sample, this clonotype was seen a few times. J is TRBJ1-1 and V is TRBV11-2; 7 bases match TRBD1. With 4 bases clipped from V and 3 bases from J, the junction kept 8 bases outside the gene matches. Germline values: CDR1 SGHAT, CDR2 FQNNGV. This CDR3 region has 15 residues. The CDR3 DNA is TGTGCCAGCAGCTCCTTACAGGGGAGGGACACTGAAGCTTTCTTT. Translation: CASSSLQGRDTEAFF.

This clonotype appeared a few times. The chain employs TRBV5-1 and TRBJ2-1; no clear D. The germline V and J ends were trimmed by 0 bases and 4 bases, with 8 bases remaining between them. From germline, CDR1 is SGHRS and CDR2 YFSETQ. The CDR3 is 14 amino acids. Written as DNA, the CDR3 is TGCGCCAGCAGCTTGGCCGAGCTTTACAATGAGCAGTTCTTC. It translates to CASSLAELYNEQFF.

This clonotype came up many times. As DNA, the CDR3 is TGCAGTGTGAAGCACCAGGGGATAGACACCGGGGAGCTGTTTTTT. Translated: CSVKHQGIDTGELFF. V is TRBV20-1 and J is TRBJ2-2, with TRBD1 as a possible D gene (6 bases). CDR1 is DFQATT, CDR2 SNEGSKA, per germline (reference sequence). This CDR3 spans 15 amino acids. V lost 7 bases and J lost 3, with 18 bases in between.

This clonotype was seen more than once but under ten times. This rearrangement joins TRBV20-1 to TRBJ1-4; D is unclear. CDR1 is DFQATT and CDR2 is SNEGSKA in the germline V gene (reference sequence). V was trimmed by 0 bases and J by 4 bases, leaving 12 bases between them. CDR3 size: 15 residues. The CDR3, as DNA: TGCAGTGCTAGAGATCTCCGGGTCTTTAATGAAAAACTGTTTTTT. Residues: CSARDLRVFNEKLFF.

This clonotype appeared many times. The genes are TRBV3-1 and TRBJ1-2; unclear D gene. The germline V gene encodes CDR1 LGHDT and CDR2 YNNKEL (reference sequence). The CDR3 is made up of 11 amino acids. Between the trimmed V and J ends, which lost 3 bases and 3 bases, there was a span of 2 bases. The CDR3 sequence: CASSHYYGYTF. The CDR3 DNA sequence: TGTGCCAGCAGCCATTACTATGGCTACACCTTC.

This clonotype was picked up a small number of times. The chain carries TRBV20-1 and TRBJ2-1; the D gene is possibly TRBD2 (6 bases). The V gene's germline CDR1 is DFQATT and CDR2 SNEGSKA (reference sequence). The CDR3 is made up of 11 amino acids. Trimming took off 5 bases at V and 13 bases at J, with 15 bases between the two ends. This CDR3 is CSARPGTHQFF. In DNA, the CDR3 is TGCAGTGCTCGGCCCGGGACTCACCAGTTCTTC.

The rearrangement links TRBV20-1 to TRBJ2-7; D might be TRBD2 (6 bases). The CDR3 contains 11 residues. The germline V and J ends were trimmed by 3 bases and 5 bases, with 8 bases remaining between them. Germline CDR1 DFQATT, CDR2 SNEGSKA (reference sequence). The CDR3 DNA is TGCAGTGCTAGTCGGGGGAACGAGCAGTACTTC. It specifies CSASRGNEQYF.

This clonotype has a handful of counts. The rearrangement joins TRBV20-1 to TRBJ2-7; D remains unclear. This CDR3 contains 13 residues. Trimming removed 3 bases from V and 7 bases from J, with 16 bases in between. The V gene's germline CDR1 is DFQATT and CDR2 SNEGSKA (reference sequence). This CDR3 is CSARSPHKEEQYF. In nucleotides, the CDR3 is TGCAGTGCTAGGTCCCCGCATAAGGAGGAGCAGTACTTC.

This clonotype came up many times. The J gene is TRBJ1-2, the V gene TRBV11-2; D gene unclear. The CDR3 runs to 18 residues. CDR1 is SGHAT, CDR2 FQNNGV, per germline. Trimming left V 3 bases short and J 4 bases short, with 24 bases between. The CDR3 sequence: CASSFRSFSPSRRYGYTF. CDR3 nucleotides: TGTGCCAGCAGCTTTCGCTCGTTTTCGCCCAGTCGGCGCTATGGCTACACCTTC.

The chain recombines TRBV12-3 or TRBV12-4 with TRBJ2-5; D remains unclear. This CDR3 has 16 residues. Trimming shortened V by 5 bases and J by 2 bases, and 18 bases separated the two germline ends. CDR3 residues: CASSLRWGIGQETQYF. CDR3 bases: TGTGCCAGCAGTCTACGATGGGGTATTGGACAAGAGACCCAGTACTTC.

This chain links TRBV7-2 with TRBJ2-1; 10 bases map to TRBD2. CDR1 and CDR2 (germline): SGHTA, FQGNSA. This CDR3 is 16 amino acids long. Trimming took 4 bases from V and 0 from J; bases not matched to a gene: 3. CDR3 protein: CASSYLAGDSYNEQFF. DNA of the CDR3: TGTGCCAGCAGCTATCTAGCGGGGGACTCCTACAATGAGCAGTTCTTC.

This clonotype turned up a few times. The chain joins TRBV12-3 or TRBV12-4 to TRBJ2-7; no clear D. Trimming removed 6 bases from V and 3 bases from J, with 12 bases in between. There are 13 residues in the CDR3. In DNA, the CDR3 is TGTGCCAGCAGCCACACCATACTCTACGAGCAGTACTTC. Its translation is CASSHTILYEQYF.

The chain recombines TRBV11-2 with TRBJ2-3; D may be TRBD2 (5 bases). The germline V gene encodes CDR1 SGHAT and CDR2 FQNNGV. Trimming removed 5 bases at V and 2 bases at J, with 17 bases between. The CDR3 has 16 amino acids. Written as DNA, the CDR3 is TGTGCCAGCAGCCCTGCTCCCCTCGGGGTCACAGATACGCAGTATTTT. Encoded protein: CASSPAPLGVTDTQYF.

The sample holds a few counts of this clonotype. The J gene is TRBJ2-7, the V gene TRBV6-2 or TRBV6-3; TRBD1 aligns across 9 bases. The ends lost 6 bases at V and 0 bases at J; junction bases unmatched: 6. There are 15 residues in the CDR3. Germline V lookup: CDR1 MNHEY, CDR2 SVGEGT. CDR3 in amino acids: CASRRGTGYSYEQYF. For the CDR3, the DNA is TGTGCCAGCAGGAGAGGGACAGGGTACTCCTACGAGCAGTACTTC.

The chain employs TRBV4-2 and TRBJ2-7; no firm D call. This CDR3 is built from 15 residues. Looked up from germline, CDR1 is LGHNA and CDR2 is YNFKEQ. Trimming stripped 0 bases from V and 2 bases from J, with 11 bases between. CDR3 sequence reads: CASSQDPGPAYEQYF. Written as DNA, the CDR3 is TGTGCCAGCAGCCAAGATCCAGGACCCGCCTACGAGCAGTACTTC.

This clonotype has a handful of counts. V usage is TRBV20-1 and J usage is TRBJ2-3, with 7 bases aligning to TRBD2. The CDR3 has 14 residues. Germline CDR1 reads DFQATT; CDR2 reads SNEGSKA (reference sequence). The junction had 7 bases not matched to a gene; V was cut back by 5 bases and J by 2 bases. CDR3 region: CSAEASGYTDTQYF. As DNA, the CDR3 is TGCAGTGCTGAGGCTAGCGGCTACACAGATACGCAGTATTTT.

The J gene is TRBJ1-5, the V gene TRBV15; D may be TRBD1 (5 bases). The V end was cut by 1 base, the J end by 4 bases, with 11 bases between. This CDR3 is 15 amino acids long. Germline values: CDR1 LNHNV, CDR2 YYDKDF (reference sequence). The CDR3 DNA sequence: TGTGCCACCAGCAGAGGGGCGGGACGGAATCAGCCCCAGCATTTT. Translating it yields CATSRGAGRNQPQHF.

In its sample, this clonotype was seen a few times. The rearrangement links TRBV11-2 to TRBJ2-5, with D unclear. Trimming shortened V by 3 bases and J by 2 bases, and 13 bases separated the two germline ends. Germline V gene lookup returns CDR1 SGHAT and CDR2 FQNNGV. This CDR3 contains 15 residues. The CDR3 region is CASSFSQTWQETQYF. The CDR3 DNA follows: TGTGCCAGCAGCTTTTCACAGACGTGGCAAGAGACCCAGTACTTC.